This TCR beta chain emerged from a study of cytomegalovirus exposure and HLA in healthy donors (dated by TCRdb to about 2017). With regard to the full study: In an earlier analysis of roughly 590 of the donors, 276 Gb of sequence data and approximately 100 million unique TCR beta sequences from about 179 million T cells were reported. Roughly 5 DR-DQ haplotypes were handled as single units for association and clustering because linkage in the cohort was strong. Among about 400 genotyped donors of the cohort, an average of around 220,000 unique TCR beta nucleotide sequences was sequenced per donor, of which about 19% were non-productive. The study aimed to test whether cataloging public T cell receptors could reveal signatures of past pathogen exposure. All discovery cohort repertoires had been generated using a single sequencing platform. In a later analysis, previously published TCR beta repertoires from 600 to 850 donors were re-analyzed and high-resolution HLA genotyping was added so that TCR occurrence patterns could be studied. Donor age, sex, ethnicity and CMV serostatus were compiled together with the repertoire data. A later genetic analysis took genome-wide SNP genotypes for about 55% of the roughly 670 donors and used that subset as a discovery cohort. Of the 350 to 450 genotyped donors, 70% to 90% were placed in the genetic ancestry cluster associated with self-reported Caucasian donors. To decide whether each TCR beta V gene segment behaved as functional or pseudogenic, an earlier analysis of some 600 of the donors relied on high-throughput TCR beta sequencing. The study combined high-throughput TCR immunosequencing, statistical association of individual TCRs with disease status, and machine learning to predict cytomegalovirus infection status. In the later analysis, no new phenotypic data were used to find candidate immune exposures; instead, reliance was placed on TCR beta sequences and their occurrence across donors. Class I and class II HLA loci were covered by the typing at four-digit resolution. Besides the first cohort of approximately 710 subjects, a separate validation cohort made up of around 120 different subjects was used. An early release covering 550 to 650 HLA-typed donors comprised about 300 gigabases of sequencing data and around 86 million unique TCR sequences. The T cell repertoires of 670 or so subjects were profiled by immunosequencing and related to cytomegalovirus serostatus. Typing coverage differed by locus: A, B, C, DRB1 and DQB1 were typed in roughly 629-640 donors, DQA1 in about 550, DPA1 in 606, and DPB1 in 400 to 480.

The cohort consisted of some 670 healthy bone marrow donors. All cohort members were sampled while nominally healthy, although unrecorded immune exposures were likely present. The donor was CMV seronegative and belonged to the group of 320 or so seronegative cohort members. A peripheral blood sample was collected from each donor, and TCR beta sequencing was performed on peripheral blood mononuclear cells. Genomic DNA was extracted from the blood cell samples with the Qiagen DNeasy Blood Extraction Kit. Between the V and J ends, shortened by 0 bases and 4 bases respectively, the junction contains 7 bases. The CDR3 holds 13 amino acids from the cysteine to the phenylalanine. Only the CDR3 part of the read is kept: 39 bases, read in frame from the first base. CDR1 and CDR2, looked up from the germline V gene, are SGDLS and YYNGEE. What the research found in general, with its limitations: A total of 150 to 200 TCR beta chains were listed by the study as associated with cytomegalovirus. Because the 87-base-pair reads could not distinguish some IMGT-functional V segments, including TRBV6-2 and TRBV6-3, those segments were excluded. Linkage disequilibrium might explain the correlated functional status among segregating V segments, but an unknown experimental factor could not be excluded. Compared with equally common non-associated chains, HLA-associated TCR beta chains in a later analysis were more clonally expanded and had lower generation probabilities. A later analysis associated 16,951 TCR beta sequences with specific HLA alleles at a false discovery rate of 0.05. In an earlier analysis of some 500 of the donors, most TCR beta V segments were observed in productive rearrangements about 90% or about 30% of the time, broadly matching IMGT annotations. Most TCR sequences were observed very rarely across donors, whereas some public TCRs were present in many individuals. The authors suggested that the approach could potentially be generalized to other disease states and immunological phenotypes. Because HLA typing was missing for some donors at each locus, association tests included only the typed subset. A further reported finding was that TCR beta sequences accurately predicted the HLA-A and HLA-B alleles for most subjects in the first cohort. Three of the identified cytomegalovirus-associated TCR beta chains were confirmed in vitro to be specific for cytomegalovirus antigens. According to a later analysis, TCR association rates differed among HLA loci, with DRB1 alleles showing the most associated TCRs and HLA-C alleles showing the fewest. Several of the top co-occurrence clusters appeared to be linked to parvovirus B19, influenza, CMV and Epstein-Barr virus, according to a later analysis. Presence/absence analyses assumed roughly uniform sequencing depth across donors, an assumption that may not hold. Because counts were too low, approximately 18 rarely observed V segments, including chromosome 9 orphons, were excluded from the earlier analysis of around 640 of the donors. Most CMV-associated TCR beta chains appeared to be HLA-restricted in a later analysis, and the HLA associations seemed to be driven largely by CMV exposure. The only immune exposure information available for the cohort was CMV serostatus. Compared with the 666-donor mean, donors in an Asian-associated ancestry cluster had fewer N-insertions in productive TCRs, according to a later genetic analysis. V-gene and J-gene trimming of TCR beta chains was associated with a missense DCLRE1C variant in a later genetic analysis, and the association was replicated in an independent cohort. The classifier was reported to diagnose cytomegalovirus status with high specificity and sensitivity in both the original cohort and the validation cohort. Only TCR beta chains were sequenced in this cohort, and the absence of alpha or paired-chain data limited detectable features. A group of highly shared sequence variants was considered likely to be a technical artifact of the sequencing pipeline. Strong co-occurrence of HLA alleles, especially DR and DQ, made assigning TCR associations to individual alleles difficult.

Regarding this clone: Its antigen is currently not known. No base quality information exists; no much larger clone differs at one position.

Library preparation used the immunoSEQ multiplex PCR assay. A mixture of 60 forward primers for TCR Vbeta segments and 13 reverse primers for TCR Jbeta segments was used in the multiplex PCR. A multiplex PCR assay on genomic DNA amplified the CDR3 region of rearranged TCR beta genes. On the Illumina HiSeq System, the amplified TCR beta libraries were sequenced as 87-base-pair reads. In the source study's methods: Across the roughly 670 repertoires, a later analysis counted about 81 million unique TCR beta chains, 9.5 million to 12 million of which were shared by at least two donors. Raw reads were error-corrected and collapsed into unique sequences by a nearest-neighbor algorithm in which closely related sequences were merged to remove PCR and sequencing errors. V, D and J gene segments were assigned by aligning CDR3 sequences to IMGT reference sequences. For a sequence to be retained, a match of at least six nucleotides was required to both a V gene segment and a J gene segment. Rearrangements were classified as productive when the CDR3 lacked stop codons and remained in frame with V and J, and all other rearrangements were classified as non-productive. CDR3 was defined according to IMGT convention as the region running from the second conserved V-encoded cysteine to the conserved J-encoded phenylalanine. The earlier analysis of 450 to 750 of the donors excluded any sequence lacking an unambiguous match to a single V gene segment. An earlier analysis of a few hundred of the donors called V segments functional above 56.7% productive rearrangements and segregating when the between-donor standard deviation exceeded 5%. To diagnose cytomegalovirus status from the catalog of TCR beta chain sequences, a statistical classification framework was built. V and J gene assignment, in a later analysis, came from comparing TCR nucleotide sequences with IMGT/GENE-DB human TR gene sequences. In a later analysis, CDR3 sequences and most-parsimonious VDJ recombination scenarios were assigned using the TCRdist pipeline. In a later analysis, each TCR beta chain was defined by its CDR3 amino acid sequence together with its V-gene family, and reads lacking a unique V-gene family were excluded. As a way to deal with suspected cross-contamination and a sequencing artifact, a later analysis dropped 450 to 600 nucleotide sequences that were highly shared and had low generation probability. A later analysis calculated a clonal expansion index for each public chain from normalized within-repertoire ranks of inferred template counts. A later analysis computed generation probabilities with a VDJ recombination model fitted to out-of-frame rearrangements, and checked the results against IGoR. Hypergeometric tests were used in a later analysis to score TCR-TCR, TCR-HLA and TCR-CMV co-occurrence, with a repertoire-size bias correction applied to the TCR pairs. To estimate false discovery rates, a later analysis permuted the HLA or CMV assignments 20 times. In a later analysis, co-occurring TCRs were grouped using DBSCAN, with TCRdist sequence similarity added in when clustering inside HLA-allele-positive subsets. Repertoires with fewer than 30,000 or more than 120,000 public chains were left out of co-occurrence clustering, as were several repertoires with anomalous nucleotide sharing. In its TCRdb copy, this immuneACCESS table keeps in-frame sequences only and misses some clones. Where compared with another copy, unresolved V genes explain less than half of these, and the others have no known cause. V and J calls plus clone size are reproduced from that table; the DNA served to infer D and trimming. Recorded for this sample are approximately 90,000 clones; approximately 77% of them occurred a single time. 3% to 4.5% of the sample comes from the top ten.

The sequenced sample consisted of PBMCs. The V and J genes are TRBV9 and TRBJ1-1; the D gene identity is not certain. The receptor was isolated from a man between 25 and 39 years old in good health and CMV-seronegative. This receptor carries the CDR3 CASSVAQATEAFF. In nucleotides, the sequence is TGTGCCAGCAGCGTAGCTCAGGCCACTGAAGCTTTCTTT.